The clone carrying this TCR beta chain was picked up many times. No antigen is known for it. CDR3 length: 13 amino acids. Germline values: CDR1 LNHNV, CDR2 YYDKDF (reference sequence). The V end lost 1 base, the J end lost 3 bases, and 7 bases lay between the germline ends. These data come from a study of Graves' ophthalmopathy and Graves' hyperthyroidism. RNA served as the template for amplifying TCR beta CDR3 regions. RT-PCR was first run with HTBI primers, then multiplex PCR in a second round. One entry per CDR3 protein results from TCRdb running MiXCR on the multiplex PCR reads. This table has around 600,000 distinct CDR3 sequences, roughly 39% appearing once. Every ophthalmopathy donor presented moderate-to-severe activity, CAS ≥3, NOSPECS ≥4 and duration under 3 months. Study observations and caveats: Separation of ophthalmopathy from stable hyperthyroidism was achieved by a 13-signature model, at 85% to 90% sensitivity and under 83% specificity.

The sample comprised peripheral blood. The clonotype was recovered from an adult man with Graves' ophthalmopathy. The chain carries TRBV15 and TRBJ2-7; D gene uncertain. CDR3 nucleotide sequence: TGTGCCACCAGCAGAGCAAGCGTCTACGAGCAGTACTTC. It yields the protein CATSRASVYEQYF.